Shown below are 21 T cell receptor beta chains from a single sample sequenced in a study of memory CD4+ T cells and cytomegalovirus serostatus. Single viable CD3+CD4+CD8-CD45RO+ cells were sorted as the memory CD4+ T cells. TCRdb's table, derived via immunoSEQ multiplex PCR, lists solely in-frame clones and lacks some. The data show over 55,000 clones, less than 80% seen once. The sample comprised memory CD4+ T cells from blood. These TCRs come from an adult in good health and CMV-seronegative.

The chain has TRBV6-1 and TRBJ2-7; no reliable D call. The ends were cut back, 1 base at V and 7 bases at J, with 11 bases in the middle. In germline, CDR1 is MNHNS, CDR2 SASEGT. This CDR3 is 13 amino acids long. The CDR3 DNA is TGTGCCAGCAGTGAAGAGGCGAGTCGGGAGCAGTACTTC. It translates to CASSEEASREQYF.

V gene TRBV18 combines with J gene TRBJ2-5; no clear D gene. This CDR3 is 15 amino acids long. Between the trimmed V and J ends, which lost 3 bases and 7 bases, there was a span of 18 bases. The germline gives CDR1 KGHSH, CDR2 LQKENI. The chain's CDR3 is CASSPQRLELVTQYF. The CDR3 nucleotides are TGTGCCAGCTCACCGCAACGGCTAGAATTGGTGACCCAGTACTTC.

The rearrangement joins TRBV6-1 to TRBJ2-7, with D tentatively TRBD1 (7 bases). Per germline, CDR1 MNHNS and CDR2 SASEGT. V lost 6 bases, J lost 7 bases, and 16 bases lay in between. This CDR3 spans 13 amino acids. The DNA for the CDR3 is TGTGCCAGCAGGGAGGGGGCCCTTGGGGAGCAGTACTTC. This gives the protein CASREGALGEQYF.

The DNA of the CDR3 is TGTGCCAGCTCAACACAGGGCTCCTACGAGCAGTACTTC. Protein product: CASSTQGSYEQYF. The J gene is TRBJ2-7, the V gene TRBV18; D may be TRBD1 (6 bases). Per germline, CDR1 KGHSH and CDR2 LQKENI. CDR3 length: 13 residues. The ends were cut back, 5 bases at V and 0 bases at J, with 8 bases in the middle. Full variable domain (remainder filled in from reference TRBV18 and TRBJ2-7): NAGVMQNPRHLVRRRGQEARLRCSPMKGHSHVYWYRQLPEEGLKFMVYLQKENIIDESGMPKERFSAEFPKEGPSILRIQQVVRGDSAAYFCASSTQGSYEQYFGPGTRLTVT.

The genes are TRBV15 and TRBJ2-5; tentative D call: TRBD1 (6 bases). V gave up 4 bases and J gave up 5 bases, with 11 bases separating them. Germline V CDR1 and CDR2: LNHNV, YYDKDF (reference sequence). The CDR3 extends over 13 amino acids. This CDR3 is CATSTQGYETQYF. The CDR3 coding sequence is TGTGCCACCAGCACACAGGGATACGAGACCCAGTACTTC.

The CDR3 sequence: CANPPGTNNEQFF. CDR3 DNA: TGTGCCAACCCCCCCGGGACTAACAATGAGCAGTTCTTC. This chain uses TRBV19 with TRBJ2-1; TRBD2 agrees at 7 bases. Trimming at V came to 10 bases and at J to 5 bases, leaving 8 bases not matched to a gene. Germline CDR1 is LNHDA and CDR2 is SQIVND (reference sequence). This CDR3 comprises 13 residues.

This CDR3 reads CASNSGGEQETQYF. Here the CDR3 DNA reads TGTGCCAGCAATAGCGGGGGTGAACAAGAGACCCAGTACTTC. The V and J genes are TRBV5-5 and TRBJ2-5; 9 nucleotides align to TRBD2. The CDR3 is 14 amino acids. V was pared by 6 bases and J by 2 bases, with 5 bases of the junction left unmatched. The V gene's germline CDR1 is SGHKS and CDR2 YYEKEE (reference sequence).

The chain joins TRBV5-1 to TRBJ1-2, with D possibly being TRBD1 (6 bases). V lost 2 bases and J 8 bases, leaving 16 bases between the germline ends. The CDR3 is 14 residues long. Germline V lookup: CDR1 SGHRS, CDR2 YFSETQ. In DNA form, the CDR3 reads TGCGCCAGCAGCTTTGGGAAGCAGGGGCAAGGCTACACCTTC. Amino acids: CASSFGKQGQGYTF.

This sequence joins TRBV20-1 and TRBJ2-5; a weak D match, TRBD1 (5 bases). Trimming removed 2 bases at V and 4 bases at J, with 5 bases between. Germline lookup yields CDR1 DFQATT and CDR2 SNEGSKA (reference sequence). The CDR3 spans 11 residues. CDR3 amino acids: CSARRGETQYF. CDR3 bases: TGCAGTGCTAGAAGGGGAGAGACCCAGTACTTC.

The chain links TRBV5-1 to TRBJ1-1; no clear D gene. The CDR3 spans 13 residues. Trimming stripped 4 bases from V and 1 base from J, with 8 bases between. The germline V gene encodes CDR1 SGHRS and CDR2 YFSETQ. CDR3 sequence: CASSISTNTEAFF. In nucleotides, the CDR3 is TGCGCCAGCAGCATAAGTACGAACACTGAAGCTTTCTTT.

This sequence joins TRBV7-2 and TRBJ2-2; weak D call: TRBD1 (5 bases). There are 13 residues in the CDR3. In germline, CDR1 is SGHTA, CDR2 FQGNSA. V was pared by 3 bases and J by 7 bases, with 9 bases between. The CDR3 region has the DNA TGTGCCAGCAGCTTGACAGTTAACGGGGAGCTGTTTTTT. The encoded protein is CASSLTVNGELFF.

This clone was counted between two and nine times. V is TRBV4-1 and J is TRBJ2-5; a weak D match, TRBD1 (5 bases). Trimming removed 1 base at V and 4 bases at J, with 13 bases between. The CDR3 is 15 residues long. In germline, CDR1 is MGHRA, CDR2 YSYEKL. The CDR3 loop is CASSQVSRVGETQYF. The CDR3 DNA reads TGCGCCAGCAGCCAAGTTAGCAGGGTGGGAGAGACCCAGTACTTC.

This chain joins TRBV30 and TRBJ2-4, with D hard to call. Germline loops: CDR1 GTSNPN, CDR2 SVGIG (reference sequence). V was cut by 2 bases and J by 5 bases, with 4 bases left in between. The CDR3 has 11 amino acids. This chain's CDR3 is CAWSSENIQYF. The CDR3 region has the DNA TGTGCCTGGAGTTCGGAAAACATTCAGTACTTC.

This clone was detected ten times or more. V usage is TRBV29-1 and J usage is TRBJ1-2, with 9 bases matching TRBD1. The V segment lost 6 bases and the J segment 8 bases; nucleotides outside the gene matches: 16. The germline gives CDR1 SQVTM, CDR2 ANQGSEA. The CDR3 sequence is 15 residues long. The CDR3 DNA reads TGCAGCGTGGGCCCGTCTGGGACAGGGAGGGGAGGCTACACCTTC. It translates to CSVGPSGTGRGGYTF.

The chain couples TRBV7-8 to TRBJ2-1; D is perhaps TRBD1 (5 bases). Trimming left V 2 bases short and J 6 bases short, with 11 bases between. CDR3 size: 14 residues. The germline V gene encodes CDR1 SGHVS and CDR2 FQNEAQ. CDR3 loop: CASSLTEQVNEQFF. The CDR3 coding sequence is TGTGCCAGCAGCTTAACGGAACAGGTCAATGAGCAGTTCTTC.

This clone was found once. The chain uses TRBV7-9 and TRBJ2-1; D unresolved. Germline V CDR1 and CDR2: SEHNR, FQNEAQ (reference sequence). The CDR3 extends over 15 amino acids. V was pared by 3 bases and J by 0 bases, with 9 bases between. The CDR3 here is CASSFGLTSYNEQFF. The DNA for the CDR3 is TGTGCCAGCAGCTTCGGTCTAACCTCCTACAATGAGCAGTTCTTC.

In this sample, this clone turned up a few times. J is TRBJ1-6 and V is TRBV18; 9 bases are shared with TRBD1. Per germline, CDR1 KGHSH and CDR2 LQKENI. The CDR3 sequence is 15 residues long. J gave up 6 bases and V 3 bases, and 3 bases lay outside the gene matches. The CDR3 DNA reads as TGTGCCAGCTCACCCTTGGGACAGGGTAATTCACCCCTCCACTTT. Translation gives CASSPLGQGNSPLHF.

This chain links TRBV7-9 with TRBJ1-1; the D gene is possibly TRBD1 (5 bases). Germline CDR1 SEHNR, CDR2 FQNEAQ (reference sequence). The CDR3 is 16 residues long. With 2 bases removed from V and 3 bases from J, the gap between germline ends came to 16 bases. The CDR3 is CASSLILLGQDTEAFF. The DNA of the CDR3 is TGTGCCAGCAGCTTAATTTTATTGGGGCAGGACACTGAAGCTTTCTTT.

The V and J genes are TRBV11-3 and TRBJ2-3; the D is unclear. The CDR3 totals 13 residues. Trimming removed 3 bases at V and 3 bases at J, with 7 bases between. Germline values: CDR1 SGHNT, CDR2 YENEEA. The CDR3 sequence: CASSFTVTDTQYF. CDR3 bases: TGTGCCAGCAGCTTTACCGTAACAGATACGCAGTATTTT.

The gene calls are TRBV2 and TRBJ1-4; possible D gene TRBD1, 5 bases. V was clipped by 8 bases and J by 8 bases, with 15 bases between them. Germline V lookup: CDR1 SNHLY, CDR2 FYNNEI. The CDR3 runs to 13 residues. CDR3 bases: TGTGCCAGCTGGCGAGAAAGGGGCGAAAAACTGTTTTTT. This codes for CASWRERGEKLFF.

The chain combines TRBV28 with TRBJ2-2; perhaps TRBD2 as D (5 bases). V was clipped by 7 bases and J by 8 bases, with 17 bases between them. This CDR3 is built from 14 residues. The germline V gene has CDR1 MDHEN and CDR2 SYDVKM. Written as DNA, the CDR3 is TGTGCCAGCATCCCCCTGCGAGGGCCTGGGGAGCTGTTTTTT. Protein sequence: CASIPLRGPGELFF.